Presented here are 14 T cell receptor beta chains from one specimen sequenced in a study of blood T cell repertoires in COVID-19. Sequenced by immunoSEQ multiplex PCR; TCRdb stores in-frame clones only, minus some. The table includes about 350,000 clones, more than 70% detected once. Sequenced input: PBMCs or T cells enriched from blood (not recorded which). The receptors derive from a woman in her 30s who had been exposed to COVID-19.

The chain couples TRBV5-1 to TRBJ2-1; tentatively, D is TRBD2 (6 bases). The CDR3 runs 17 residues. Germline V gives CDR1 SGHRS, CDR2 YFSETQ. The V end lost 1 base, the J end lost 6 bases, and 20 bases lay between the germline ends. The CDR3 loop reads CASSLKGTGVIGNEQFF. CDR3 DNA sequence: TGCGCCAGCAGCTTGAAAGGGACGGGGGTAATAGGCAATGAGCAGTTCTTC.

This clone has more than one count but fewer than ten. This chain joins TRBV10-1 and TRBJ2-1; 8 bases line up with TRBD1. Looked up from germline, CDR1 is WNHNN and CDR2 is SYGVQD (reference sequence). The CDR3 contains 14 residues. The J segment lost 7 bases and the V segment lost 5 bases, leaving 7 bases of the junction unmatched. The CDR3 is CASSRQGLLNEQFF. The CDR3 coding sequence is TGCGCCAGCAGTCGACAGGGGCTGCTGAATGAGCAGTTCTTC.

V is TRBV7-6 and J is TRBJ2-2; D ambiguous. Germline CDR1 SGHVS, CDR2 FNYEAQ. Trimming cost V 1 base and J 5 bases, with 14 bases left between them. The CDR3 consists of 16 residues. The CDR3: CASSLGSAGSTGELFF. CDR3 DNA: TGTGCCAGCAGCTTAGGGTCTGCAGGATCAACCGGGGAGCTGTTTTTT.

V usage is TRBV18 and J usage is TRBJ2-2, with TRBD2 identical over 13 bases. CDR1 and CDR2 from the germline V gene are KGHSH and LQKENI. This CDR3 is 16 amino acids long. The V segment lost 6 bases and the J segment 4 bases; nucleotides outside the gene matches: 5. CDR3 amino acids: CASSPGTSGVTGELFF. CDR3 DNA: TGTGCCAGCTCGCCCGGGACTAGCGGGGTCACCGGGGAGCTGTTTTTT.

The chain employs TRBV5-3 and TRBJ2-1, with D possibly TRBD1 on 6 matching bases. TRBV5-3 qualifies as an ORF whose function is uncertain. This CDR3 spans 13 amino acids. Trimming left V 5 bases short and J 5 bases short, with 11 bases between. This CDR3 is CARRKQGNNEQFF. The CDR3 region has the DNA TGTGCCAGAAGGAAACAGGGTAACAATGAGCAGTTCTTC.

This clone was recorded once. V usage is TRBV19 and J usage is TRBJ1-5; unclear D gene. The CDR3 runs to 9 residues. Germline values: CDR1 LNHDA, CDR2 SQIVND (reference sequence). V gave up 11 bases and J gave up 6 bases, with 5 bases separating them. CDR3 in DNA: TGTGCCGCAGGTCAGCCCCAGCATTTT. Protein sequence: CAAGQPQHF.

The chain carries TRBV6-6 and TRBJ2-3; 10 bases are a match to TRBD2. Germline V gene lookup returns CDR1 MNHNY and CDR2 SVGAGI (reference sequence). Trimming cost V 6 bases and J 3 bases; bases outside gene matches: 15. This CDR3 has 18 amino acids. The CDR3 protein is CASSRKVRPAGGTDTQYF. The CDR3 coding sequence is TGTGCCAGCAGCCGAAAGGTCCGTCCAGCGGGAGGGACAGATACGCAGTATTTT.

The V and J genes are TRBV7-9 and TRBJ1-1; D might be TRBD1 (5 bases). This CDR3 is 15 amino acids long. Germline values: CDR1 SEHNR, CDR2 FQNEAQ (reference sequence). Trimming shortened V by 7 bases and J by 1 base, and 16 bases separated the two germline ends. In DNA, the CDR3 is TGTGCCAGCACCGCGCCCGGACACTGGAACACTGAAGCTTTCTTT. Translating it yields CASTAPGHWNTEAFF.

Concerning this clone itself: Different DNA sequences within this sample yield the same CDR3. The CDR3 sequence is CASSLGAGMGNQPQHF. CDR3 coding DNA: TGTGCCAGCAGCTTGGGCGCGGGTATGGGGAATCAGCCCCAGCATTTT. V is TRBV5-6 and J is TRBJ1-5; no clear D gene. This CDR3 comprises 16 residues. V lost 0 bases and J lost 4, with 14 bases in between. The germline V gene encodes CDR1 SGHDT and CDR2 YYEEEE.

The chain employs TRBV5-1 and TRBJ1-5; D not resolved. CDR3 length equals 17 residues. Per the germline V gene, CDR1 is SGHRS and CDR2 is YFSETQ. Trimming removed 1 base from V and 0 bases from J, with 14 bases in between. CDR3 DNA: TGCGCCAGCAGCTTGTGGAGGGAACTATATAGCAATCAGCCCCAGCATTTT. Protein product: CASSLWRELYSNQPQHF.

There are a few counts of this clone. The J gene is TRBJ2-1, the V gene TRBV7-9; 8 bases are shared with TRBD2. V lost 5 bases and J lost 5; bases outside the gene matches: 11. The CDR3 length is 16 residues. The germline CDR1 and CDR2 sequences are SEHNR and FQNEAQ (reference sequence). CDR3 nucleotide sequence: TGTGCCAGCAGCCCGCAGCTAGGGACTAGTGACAATGAGCAGTTCTTC. Translating gives CASSPQLGTSDNEQFF.

This sequence joins TRBV11-2 and TRBJ1-1; D ambiguous. With 1 base removed from V and 6 bases from J, the gap between germline ends came to 9 bases. Germline V gives CDR1 SGHAT, CDR2 FQNNGV. The CDR3 has 13 residues. The CDR3 spells CASSLGVAAEAFF. CDR3 bases: TGTGCCAGCAGCTTAGGGGTAGCAGCTGAAGCTTTCTTT.

The rearrangement uses TRBV21-1 and TRBJ2-5; TRBD1 was called by the table and not checked on the DNA. TRBV21-1 corresponds to a pseudogene. There are 17 residues in the CDR3. CDR3 bases: TGTGCCAGCAGCAAAGAGGACAGACCGATTTACCAAGAGACCCAGTACTTC. Its protein is CASSKEDRPIYQETQYF.

The chain employs TRBV5-1 and TRBJ1-2, with a weak D call TRBD1 (5 bases). V was shortened by 0 bases and J by 4 bases, with 7 bases between the two germline ends. CDR3 length equals 13 residues. Germline lookup yields CDR1 SGHRS and CDR2 YFSETQ. The CDR3 DNA is TGCGCCAGCAGCTTGGAGGGGTCCTATGGCTACACCTTC. It codes for CASSLEGSYGYTF. Full variable domain (outside the CDR3, taken from reference TRBV5-1 and TRBJ1-2): KAGVTQTPRYLIKTRGQQVTLSCSPISGHRSVSWYQQTPGQGLQFLFEYFSETQRNKGNFPGRFSGRQFSNSRSEMNVSTLELGDSALYLCASSLEGSYGYTFGSGTRLTVV.